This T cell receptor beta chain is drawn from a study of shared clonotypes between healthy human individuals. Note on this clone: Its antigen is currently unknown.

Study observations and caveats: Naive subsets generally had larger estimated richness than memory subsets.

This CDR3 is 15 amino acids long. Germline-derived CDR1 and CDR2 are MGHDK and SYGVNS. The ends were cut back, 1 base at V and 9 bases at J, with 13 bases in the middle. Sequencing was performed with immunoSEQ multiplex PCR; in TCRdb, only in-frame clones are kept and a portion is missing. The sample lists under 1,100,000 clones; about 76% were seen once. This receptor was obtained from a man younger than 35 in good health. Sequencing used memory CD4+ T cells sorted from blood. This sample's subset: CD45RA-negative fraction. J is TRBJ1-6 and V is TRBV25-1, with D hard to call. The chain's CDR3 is CASSESSGYSSPLHF. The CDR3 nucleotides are TGTGCCAGCAGTGAATCGTCAGGATACAGTTCACCCCTCCACTTT.